This TCR beta chain stems from a study of cytomegalovirus exposure and HLA in healthy donors. The PCR employed 60 Vbeta primers together with 13 Jbeta primers. Generated by immunoSEQ multiplex PCR, the TCRdb table keeps only in-frame clones and is missing some. The table has over 100,000 clones, about three fifths seen once. Comment on this clone: Its antigen is not identified.

The study's findings and limits: 150 or so TCR beta chains were listed as cytomegalovirus-associated.

This CDR3 region has 14 residues. The V end lost 0 bases, the J end lost 3 bases, and 10 bases lay between the germline ends. Per germline, CDR1 SGHRS and CDR2 YFSETQ. The clonotype was recovered from a middle-aged woman in good health and CMV-seropositive. The sequenced sample was PBMCs. The chain recombines TRBV5-1 with TRBJ2-7, with D perhaps matching TRBD2 (6 bases). CDR3 coding DNA: TGCGCCAGCAGCTTGGTTGGTAGCGGCTACGAGCAGTACTTC. Translation gives CASSLVGSGYEQYF.